This passage covers 10 T cell receptor beta chains from one sample sequenced in a study of blood T cell repertoires in COVID-19. Clones were read by immunoSEQ multiplex PCR, and TCRdb kept only the in-frame ones, dropping some. The sample lists 100,000 to 150,000 clones, about 85% seen once, with 3.9% in the top ten. Sequenced input: peripheral blood. Receptor source: a man aged 55 to 69 with acute or convalescent COVID-19.

This clone was detected once. This chain connects TRBV4-1 to TRBJ1-4; no definite D call. CDR1 and CDR2 from the germline V gene are MGHRA and YSYEKL. The V end was cut by 4 bases, the J end by 0 bases, with 12 bases between. The CDR3 contains 16 residues. The CDR3 spells CASSLEPVATNEKLFF. DNA for the CDR3: TGCGCCAGCAGCCTTGAGCCCGTTGCAACTAATGAAAAACTGTTTTTT.

This sequence joins TRBV5-1 and TRBJ2-7; maybe TRBD1 (6 bases). The CDR3 sequence is 15 residues long. CDR1 SGHRS and CDR2 YFSETQ come from the germline V gene. V shed 0 bases and J shed 5 bases, with 15 bases lying between them. In nucleotides, the CDR3 is TGCGCCAGCAGCTTGGACGGTAGGGGGATTAACGAGCAGTACTTC. Protein product: CASSLDGRGINEQYF.

The chain joins TRBV6-5 to TRBJ1-2; 11 bases map to TRBD1. Per the germline V gene, CDR1 is MNHEY and CDR2 is SVGAGI. Trimming took 6 bases from V and 8 from J; bases not matched to a gene: 5. CDR3 length equals 13 residues. CDR3 in amino acids: CASSVGTGGGYTF. In DNA form, the CDR3 reads TGTGCCAGCAGCGTCGGGACAGGGGGAGGCTACACCTTC.

This chain connects TRBV7-3 to TRBJ2-3; D remains unclear. The CDR3 spans 15 residues. V lost 5 bases to trimming and J lost 2 bases, with 14 bases between them. Germline V gene sequence: CDR1 SGHTA, CDR2 FQGTGA. The CDR3 spells CASSPTNFFTDTQYF. The CDR3 region has the DNA TGTGCCAGCAGCCCTACCAACTTTTTCACAGATACGCAGTATTTT.

The rearrangement joins TRBV13 to TRBJ1-1, with D perhaps TRBD1 (6 bases). Trimming stripped 0 bases from V and 0 bases from J, with 11 bases between. The CDR3 is made up of 16 amino acids. The germline V gene has CDR1 PRHDT and CDR2 FYEKMQ (reference sequence). CDR3 sequence: CASSLGVGTLNTEAFF. DNA of the CDR3: TGTGCCAGCAGCTTAGGTGTTGGGACATTGAACACTGAAGCTTTCTTT.

DNA of the CDR3: TGTGCCAGCAGCTTGGGGCGGGGAAGGACTGAAGCTTTCTTT. It is translated as CASSLGRGRTEAFF. J is TRBJ1-1 and V is TRBV5-4; no reliable D call. Germline lookup yields CDR1 SGHNT and CDR2 YYREEE (reference sequence). The ends were cut back, 0 bases at V and 5 bases at J, with 11 bases in the middle. This CDR3 spans 14 amino acids. Complete variable domain (other parts from reference TRBV5-4 and TRBJ1-1): ETGVTQSPTHLIKTRGQQVTLRCSSQSGHNTVSWYQQALGQGPQFIFQYYREEENGRGNFPPRFSGLQFPNYSSELNVNALELDDSALYLCASSLGRGRTEAFFGQGTRLTVV.

The rearrangement uses TRBV28 and TRBJ1-1; the D is unclear. This CDR3 is 13 amino acids long. Per germline, CDR1 MDHEN and CDR2 SYDVKM. Trimming stripped 3 bases from V and 1 base from J, with 6 bases between. CDR3 sequence: CASSLLQNTEAFF. The CDR3 DNA is TGTGCCAGCAGTTTGTTACAGAACACTGAAGCTTTCTTT.

This clone came up once. V gene TRBV9 combines with J gene TRBJ2-6; 8 bases align to TRBD1. Germline V CDR1 and CDR2: SGDLS, YYNGEE. This CDR3 spans 16 amino acids. V shed 4 bases and J 0 bases; nucleotides not matched to a gene: 3. CDR3 region: CASSTGGFSGANVLTF. The CDR3 coding sequence is TGTGCCAGCAGCACAGGGGGTTTCTCTGGGGCCAACGTCCTGACTTTC. The full variable domain, its missing parts supplied by reference TRBV9 and TRBJ2-6, is DSGVTQTPKHLITATGQRVTLRCSPRSGDLSVYWYQQSLDQGLQFLIQYYNGEERAKGNILERFSAQQFPDLHSELNLSSLELGDSALYFCASSTGGFSGANVLTFGAGSRLTVL.

A single count supports this clone. CDR3 amino acids: CASSPSPSARPQGTQYF. The CDR3 bases are TGTGCCAGCAGCCCTTCACCTAGCGCTCGGCCCCAAGGAACCCAGTACTTC. The chain couples TRBV6-2 or TRBV6-3 to TRBJ2-5; D possibly corresponds to TRBD2 (6 bases). Germline CDR1 MNHEY, CDR2 SVGEGT. The CDR3 is 17 amino acids. Trimming took 6 bases from V and 8 from J, leaving 28 bases between them.

The J gene is TRBJ1-1, the V gene TRBV28, with D possibly being TRBD1 (6 bases). Trimming shortened V by 6 bases and J by 4 bases, and 12 bases separated the two germline ends. Germline V gene lookup returns CDR1 MDHEN and CDR2 SYDVKM. CDR3 length equals 13 residues. CDR3 nucleotides: TGTGCCAGCAGAAAGGGGGGGGTCACTGAAGCTTTCTTT. It translates to CASRKGGVTEAFF.